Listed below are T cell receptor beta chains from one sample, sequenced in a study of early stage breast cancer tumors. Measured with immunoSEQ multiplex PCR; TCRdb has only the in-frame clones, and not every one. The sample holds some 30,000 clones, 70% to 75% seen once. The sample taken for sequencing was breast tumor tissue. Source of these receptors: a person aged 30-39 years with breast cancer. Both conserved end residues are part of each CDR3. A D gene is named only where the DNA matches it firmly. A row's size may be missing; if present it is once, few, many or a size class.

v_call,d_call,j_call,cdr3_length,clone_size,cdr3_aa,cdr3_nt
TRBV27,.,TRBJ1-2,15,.,CASSFLGHPNYGYTF,TGTGCCAGCAGTTTTCTCGGACATCCAAACTATGGCTACACCTTC
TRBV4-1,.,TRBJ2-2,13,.,CASSGTATGELFF,TGCGCCAGCAGCGGGACGGCTACCGGGGAGCTGTTTTTT
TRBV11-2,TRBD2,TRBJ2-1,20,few,CASSLEFSGRAGWSYNEQFF,TGTGCCAGCAGCTTAGAGTTTAGCGGGAGGGCCGGATGGTCCTACAATGAGCAGTTCTTC
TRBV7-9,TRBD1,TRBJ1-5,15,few,CASSTGGVRNQPQHF,TGTGCCAGCAGCACAGGGGGCGTACGGAATCAGCCCCAGCATTTT
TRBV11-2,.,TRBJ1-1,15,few,CASSLDGVESTEAFF,TGTGCCAGCAGCTTAGATGGGGTGGAGAGCACTGAAGCTTTCTTT
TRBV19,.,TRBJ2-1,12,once,CASSRGVGEQFF,TGTGCCAGTAGTAGAGGGGTAGGAGAGCAGTTCTTC
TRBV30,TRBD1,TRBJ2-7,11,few,CAGTGGYEQYF,TGTGCCGGAACAGGGGGCTACGAGCAGTACTTC
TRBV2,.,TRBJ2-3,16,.,CASRGGLLLATDTQYF,TGTGCCAGCAGGGGGGGACTGCTTTTGGCGACAGATACGCAGTATTTT
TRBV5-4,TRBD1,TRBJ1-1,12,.,CASSWTGVGAFF,TGTGCCAGCAGCTGGACAGGGGTCGGAGCTTTCTTT
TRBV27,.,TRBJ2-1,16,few,CASRLIWRDSYNEQFF,TGTGCCAGCAGACTGATCTGGAGGGATTCTTACAATGAGCAGTTCTTC
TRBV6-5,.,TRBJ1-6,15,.,CASSYWGEGRSPLHF,TGTGCCAGCAGTTATTGGGGGGAGGGACGATCACCCCTCCACTTT